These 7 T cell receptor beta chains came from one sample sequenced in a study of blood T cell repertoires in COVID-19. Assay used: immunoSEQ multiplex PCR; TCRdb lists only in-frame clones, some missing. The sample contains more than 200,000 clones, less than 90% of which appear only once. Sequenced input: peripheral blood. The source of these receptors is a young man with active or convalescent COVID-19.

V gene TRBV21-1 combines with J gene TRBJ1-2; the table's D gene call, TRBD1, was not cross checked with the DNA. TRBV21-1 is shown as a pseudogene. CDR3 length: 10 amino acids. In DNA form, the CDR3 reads TGTGCCAGCAGCACAGAAGGCTACACCTTC. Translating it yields CASSTEGYTF.

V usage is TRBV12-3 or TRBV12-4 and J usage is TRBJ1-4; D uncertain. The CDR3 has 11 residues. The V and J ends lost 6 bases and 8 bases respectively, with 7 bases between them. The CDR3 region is CASSRTEKLFF. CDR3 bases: TGTGCCAGCAGCCGAACAGAAAAACTGTTTTTT.

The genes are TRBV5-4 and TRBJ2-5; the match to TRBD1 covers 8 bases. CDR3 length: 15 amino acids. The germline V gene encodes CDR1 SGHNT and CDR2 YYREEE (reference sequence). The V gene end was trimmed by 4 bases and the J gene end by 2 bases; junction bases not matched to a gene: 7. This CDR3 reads CASSADRGYQETQYF. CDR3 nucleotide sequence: TGTGCCAGCAGCGCCGACAGGGGCTATCAAGAGACCCAGTACTTC.

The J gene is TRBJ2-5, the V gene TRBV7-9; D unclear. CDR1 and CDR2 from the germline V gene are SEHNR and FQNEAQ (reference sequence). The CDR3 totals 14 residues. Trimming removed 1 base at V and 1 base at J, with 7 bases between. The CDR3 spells CASSLVGTQETQYF. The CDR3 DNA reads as TGTGCCAGCAGCTTAGTGGGCACCCAAGAGACCCAGTACTTC.

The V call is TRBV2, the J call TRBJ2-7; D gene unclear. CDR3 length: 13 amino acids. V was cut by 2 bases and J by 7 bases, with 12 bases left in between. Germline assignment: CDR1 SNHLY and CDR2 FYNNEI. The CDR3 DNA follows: TGTGCCAGCAGTGAAAGCCCGATATTGGAGCAGTACTTC. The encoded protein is CASSESPILEQYF. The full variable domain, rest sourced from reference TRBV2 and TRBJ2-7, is EPEVTQTPSHQVTQMGQEVILRCVPISNHLYFYWYRQILGQKVEFLVSFYNNEISEKSEIFDDQFSVERPDGSNFTLKIRSTKLEDSAMYFCASSESPILEQYFGPGTRLTVT.

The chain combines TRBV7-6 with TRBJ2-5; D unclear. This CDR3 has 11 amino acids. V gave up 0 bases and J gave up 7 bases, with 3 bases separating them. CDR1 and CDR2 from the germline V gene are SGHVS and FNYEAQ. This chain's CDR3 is CASSLAGTQYF. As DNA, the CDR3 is TGTGCCAGCAGCTTAGCCGGGACCCAGTACTTC.

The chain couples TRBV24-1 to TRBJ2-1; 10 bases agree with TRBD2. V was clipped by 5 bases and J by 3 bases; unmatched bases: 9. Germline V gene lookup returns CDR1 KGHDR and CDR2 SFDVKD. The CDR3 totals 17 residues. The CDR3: CATSAKKRGGFYNEQFF. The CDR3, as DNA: TGTGCCACCAGTGCAAAAAAGCGGGGGGGTTTCTACAATGAGCAGTTCTTC.